This T cell receptor (beta chain) emerged from a study of response to subunit inactivated influenza vaccine. Germline V gene lookup returns CDR1 MDHEN and CDR2 SYDVKM. V gave up 4 bases and J gave up 1 base; unmatched junction bases: 8. The CDR3 length is 17 residues. From the RT-PCR reads, TCRdb called clonotypes with MiXCR, one entry per CDR3 protein. This sample carries about 830,000 distinct CDR3 sequences, under 20% of them seen once, and the ten largest clones take 11%. There are many counts of this clonotype. This chain connects TRBV28 to TRBJ2-3; 10 bases align to TRBD1. Source: PBMCs from blood, taken around 5 days after vaccination. This TCR was sampled from a man in his fifties or sixties who received an inactivated influenza vaccine. The CDR3 reads CASSYPRDRGRTDTQYF. The CDR3 DNA reads as TGTGCCAGCAGTTATCCCCGGGACAGGGGTCGCACAGATACGCAGTATTTT.